The rows below give T cell receptor beta chains drawn from one sample of a study of shared clonotypes between healthy human individuals. Some clones are missing from TCRdb's copy, which holds only in-frame ones; the method was immunoSEQ multiplex PCR. The sample has some 740,000 clones, over 90% seen once; the top ten hold approximately 25%. Sequencing was carried out using naive CD8+ T cells sorted from blood. These receptors were taken from a man aged 25 to 40 in good health. CDR3s include the opening cysteine and the closing phenylalanine or tryptophan. D genes are given only for firm matches. Clone sizes are given selectively: once, few, many, or a class where the clone is expanded.

j_gene: TRBJ2-7; len: 14; v_gene: TRBV7-8; abundance: .; d_gene: .; CDR3aa: CASSLEANRLGQYF; CDR3nt: TGTGCCAGCAGCTTAGAGGCGAACCGATTAGGGCAGTACTTC
j_gene: TRBJ1-1; len: 16; v_gene: TRBV7-6; abundance: .; d_gene: TRBD1; CDR3aa: CASSPLEGQPNTEAFF; CDR3nt: TGTGCCAGCAGCCCACTGGAGGGACAGCCGAACACTGAAGCTTTCTTT
j_gene: TRBJ1-2; len: 14; v_gene: TRBV7-9; abundance: .; d_gene: TRBD1; CDR3aa: CASSLAQGFDGYTF; CDR3nt: TGTGCCAGCAGCTTAGCACAGGGGTTCGACGGCTACACCTTC
j_gene: TRBJ2-1; len: 14; v_gene: TRBV9; abundance: .; d_gene: .; CDR3aa: CASSAGRSLSEQFF; CDR3nt: TGTGCCAGCAGCGCCGGACGGAGCCTTAGTGAGCAGTTCTTC
j_gene: TRBJ1-5; len: 14; v_gene: TRBV27; abundance: .; d_gene: .; CDR3aa: CASSSEHSNQPQHF; CDR3nt: TGTGCCAGCAGTTCCGAACATAGCAATCAGCCCCAGCATTTT
j_gene: TRBJ1-5; len: 13; v_gene: TRBV5-4; abundance: .; d_gene: .; CDR3aa: CASSVGGAQPQHF; CDR3nt: TGTGCCAGCAGTGTTGGCGGGGCACAGCCCCAGCATTTT
j_gene: TRBJ2-2; len: 15; v_gene: TRBV11-3; abundance: .; d_gene: .; CDR3aa: CASSSPDRNTGELFF; CDR3nt: TGTGCCAGCAGCTCCCCTGACAGGAACACCGGGGAGCTGTTTTTT
j_gene: TRBJ2-3; len: 15; v_gene: TRBV2; abundance: .; d_gene: .; CDR3aa: CASTLDRWGTDTQYF; CDR3nt: TGTGCCAGCACCCTGGACAGATGGGGAACAGATACGCAGTATTTT
j_gene: TRBJ2-5; len: 15; v_gene: TRBV5-1; abundance: .; d_gene: .; CDR3aa: CASSPEGGSQETQYF; CDR3nt: TGCGCCAGCAGCCCGGAGGGGGGAAGCCAAGAGACCCAGTACTTC
j_gene: TRBJ2-5; len: 16; v_gene: TRBV5-1; abundance: .; d_gene: TRBD2; CDR3aa: CASSSITSGSSETQYF; CDR3nt: TGCGCCAGCAGCTCCATAACTAGCGGGAGCTCGGAGACCCAGTACTTC
j_gene: TRBJ2-5; len: 14; v_gene: TRBV7-2; abundance: once; d_gene: .; CDR3aa: CASSLVPERVGQYF; CDR3nt: TGTGCCAGCAGCTTAGTACCGGAGCGAGTGGGGCAGTACTTC
j_gene: TRBJ2-1; len: 16; v_gene: TRBV19; abundance: .; d_gene: TRBD1; CDR3aa: CASSAQGAYAYNEQFF; CDR3nt: TGTGCCAGTAGTGCCCAGGGGGCTTACGCCTACAATGAGCAGTTCTTC
j_gene: TRBJ2-5; len: 15; v_gene: TRBV4-1; abundance: once; d_gene: .; CDR3aa: CASSQGPSAQETQYF; CDR3nt: TGCGCCAGCAGCCAAGGGCCTAGCGCCCAAGAGACCCAGTACTTC
j_gene: TRBJ2-3; len: 16; v_gene: TRBV10-2; abundance: .; d_gene: .; CDR3aa: CASNPSVQRSTDTQYF; CDR3nt: TGCGCCAGCAATCCCTCTGTTCAGCGGAGCACAGATACGCAGTATTTT
j_gene: TRBJ2-7; len: 18; v_gene: TRBV4-3; abundance: .; d_gene: TRBD1; CDR3aa: CASSQDLVTGGRTYEQYF; CDR3nt: TGCGCCAGCAGCCAAGATCTAGTCACAGGGGGCCGAACCTACGAGCAGTACTTC
j_gene: TRBJ2-6; len: 13; v_gene: TRBV6-5; abundance: .; d_gene: .; CDR3aa: CASGISGANVLTF; CDR3nt: TGTGCCAGCGGGATCTCTGGGGCCAACGTCCTGACTTTC
j_gene: TRBJ1-3; len: 14; v_gene: TRBV27; abundance: .; d_gene: .; CDR3aa: CASRDGSSGNTIYF; CDR3nt: TGTGCCAGCCGGGACGGGAGCTCTGGAAACACCATATATTTT
j_gene: TRBJ2-1; len: 16; v_gene: TRBV5-4; abundance: .; d_gene: TRBD1; CDR3aa: CASSLLGTGDYNEQFF; CDR3nt: TGTGCCAGCAGCTTGTTAGGGACAGGGGATTACAATGAGCAGTTCTTC
j_gene: TRBJ1-4; len: 15; v_gene: TRBV29-1; abundance: .; d_gene: .; CDR3aa: CSVGTAEVSNEKLFF; CDR3nt: TGCAGCGTTGGGACAGCCGAAGTTTCTAATGAAAAACTGTTTTTT
j_gene: TRBJ2-7; len: 14; v_gene: TRBV7-2; abundance: once; d_gene: .; CDR3aa: CASSATLLSYEQYF; CDR3nt: TGTGCCAGCAGCGCTACCCTATTGTCCTACGAGCAGTACTTC
j_gene: TRBJ1-1; len: 16; v_gene: TRBV11-2; abundance: .; d_gene: TRBD1; CDR3aa: CASRLGTGGRGAEAFF; CDR3nt: TGTGCCAGCAGGTTAGGGACAGGGGGCAGAGGAGCTGAAGCTTTCTTT
j_gene: TRBJ2-5; len: 15; v_gene: TRBV28; abundance: .; d_gene: TRBD2; CDR3aa: CASSQPGLAGETQYF; CDR3nt: TGTGCCAGCAGCCAGCCGGGACTAGCGGGCGAGACCCAGTACTTC
j_gene: TRBJ2-2; len: 11; v_gene: TRBV30; abundance: few; d_gene: .; CDR3aa: CAWSEAGELFF; CDR3nt: TGTGCCTGGAGTGAGGCCGGGGAGCTGTTTTTT
j_gene: TRBJ2-3; len: 12; v_gene: TRBV14; abundance: few; d_gene: TRBD2; CDR3aa: CASSPGLGVGEF; CDR3nt: TGTGCCAGCAGCCCCGGACTAGGCGTTGGCGAATTT
j_gene: TRBJ2-1; len: 15; v_gene: TRBV9; abundance: .; d_gene: .; CDR3aa: CASSVDGIGYNEQFF; CDR3nt: TGTGCCAGCAGCGTGGATGGGATAGGATACAATGAGCAGTTCTTC
j_gene: TRBJ2-7; len: 19; v_gene: TRBV14; abundance: .; d_gene: TRBD2; CDR3aa: CASSHLFAAHGLAGDEQYF; CDR3nt: TGTGCCAGCAGCCATCTATTCGCCGCCCACGGACTAGCGGGTGACGAGCAGTACTTC
j_gene: TRBJ2-5; len: 13; v_gene: TRBV7-2; abundance: .; d_gene: .; CDR3aa: CASSSSLAETQYF; CDR3nt: TGTGCCAGCAGCTCCTCCCTTGCAGAGACCCAGTACTTC
j_gene: TRBJ2-1; len: 14; v_gene: TRBV5-6; abundance: .; d_gene: TRBD1; CDR3aa: CASSLQGARNEQFF; CDR3nt: TGTGCCAGCAGCTTGCAGGGGGCTAGGAATGAGCAGTTCTTC
j_gene: TRBJ1-5; len: 15; v_gene: TRBV27; abundance: once; d_gene: .; CDR3aa: CASSKGEYSNQPQHF; CDR3nt: TGTGCCAGCAGCAAGGGGGAATATAGCAATCAGCCCCAGCATTTT
j_gene: TRBJ2-7; len: 15; v_gene: TRBV7-6; abundance: .; d_gene: .; CDR3aa: CASSPRGSGAYEQYF; CDR3nt: TGTGCCAGCAGCCCCCGAGGTTCGGGAGCTTACGAGCAGTACTTC
j_gene: TRBJ2-5; len: 14; v_gene: TRBV7-6; abundance: .; d_gene: .; CDR3aa: CASSPKTGQETQYF; CDR3nt: TGTGCCAGCAGCCCCAAAACAGGGCAGGAGACCCAGTACTTC
j_gene: TRBJ1-1; len: 15; v_gene: TRBV4-1; abundance: .; d_gene: .; CDR3aa: CASSLRSRGVTEAFF; CDR3nt: TGCGCCAGCAGCCTCCGATCCAGGGGAGTAACTGAAGCTTTCTTT
j_gene: TRBJ1-2; len: 16; v_gene: TRBV2; abundance: .; d_gene: TRBD1; CDR3aa: CASWGQGFRISYGYTF; CDR3nt: TGTGCCAGCTGGGGACAGGGGTTCCGGATCTCTTATGGCTACACCTTC
j_gene: TRBJ2-3; len: 15; v_gene: TRBV7-9; abundance: .; d_gene: .; CDR3aa: CASSQMAENTDTQYF; CDR3nt: TGTGCCAGCAGCCAGATGGCTGAGAACACAGATACGCAGTATTTT
j_gene: TRBJ2-1; len: 16; v_gene: TRBV4-1; abundance: .; d_gene: TRBD2; CDR3aa: CASSQAGLGMGDEQFF; CDR3nt: TGCGCCAGCAGCCAGGCCGGACTAGGGATGGGCGATGAGCAGTTCTTC
j_gene: TRBJ2-7; len: 14; v_gene: TRBV29-1; abundance: .; d_gene: .; CDR3aa: CSVEDTDRRGEQYF; CDR3nt: TGCAGCGTTGAAGATACGGACCGGAGGGGCGAGCAGTACTTC
j_gene: TRBJ2-1; len: 17; v_gene: TRBV27; abundance: .; d_gene: TRBD2; CDR3aa: CASSLEWRASGRNEQFF; CDR3nt: TGTGCCAGCAGTTTAGAGTGGAGGGCTAGCGGGAGAAATGAGCAGTTCTTC